The TCR beta chain under discussion was sequenced for a study of OX40 agonist ivuxolimab in advanced cancers. Study information: Prior therapy, whether anti-PD-1, anti-PD-L1 or anti-CTLA-4, was allowed, and roughly 40% had some. The study's findings and limits: Clonal expansion from baseline to week 6 occurred in both CD4+ and CD8+ T cells. Averaging showed that CD8+ T cells had more expanded clones than CD4+ did.

TCRdb's table, derived via immunoSEQ multiplex PCR, lists solely in-frame clones and lacks some. The sample comprises 70,000 to 100,000 clones, around 86% of which are singletons, and around 2% rests with the top ten. This CDR3 contains 12 residues. The germline V and J ends were trimmed by 4 bases and 3 bases, with 7 bases remaining between them. From germline, CDR1 is ENHRY and CDR2 SYGVKD. Details on this clone: Its antigen is as yet unknown.

Blood was sampled at baseline, cycle 4 day 1, and cycle 7 day 1. The chain combines TRBV10-3 with TRBJ2-7, with a weak D call TRBD2 (5 bases). The source material was CD4+ or CD8+ T cells sorted from blood, sampled in a trial of the OX40 agonist ivuxolimab. The receptor's source is an adult with an advanced solid tumor such as melanoma, head and neck, liver or kidney cancer. CDR3 nucleotides: TGTGCCATCAGTGCGAGCGGCTACGAGCAGTACTTC. This translates into CAISASGYEQYF.